This entry concerns a single T cell receptor (beta chain). Assay: immunoSEQ multiplex PCR; the TCRdb copy retains only in-frame clones and omits some. The profile shows roughly 550,000 clones, 75% to 85% of them singletons. The data are from a study of shared T cell receptors in the human thymus. In germline, CDR1 is MGHDK, CDR2 SYGVNS. The V and J ends lost 3 bases and 3 bases respectively, with 15 bases between them. This CDR3 spans 15 amino acids. This same sample was also part of a study on human thymus T cells. That paper adds: V and J gene usage appeared biased in thymic and blood repertoires. Among unrelated individuals, related research reported thymic repertoires that overlapped highly.

V and J are TRBV25-1 and TRBJ2-7; weak D call: TRBD2 (6 bases). The receptor's source is a boy younger than two with a congenital heart defect. Sequencing was carried out using thymocytes. The CDR3 DNA reads TGTGCCAGCAGTGACCGCCCGGGGGACCACTACGAGCAGTACTTC. This sequence encodes CASSDRPGDHYEQYF.